The rows below give T cell receptor beta chains drawn from one sample of a study of T cells in localized non-small cell lung cancer. Generated by immunoSEQ multiplex PCR, the TCRdb table keeps only in-frame clones and is missing some. Of 2,500 or so clones in the sample, roughly two fifths are singletons; the top ten hold 12%. Specimen: lung tumor tissue, collected before any cancer treatment. The receptors shown here come from a male donor aged 60 or over with stage I squamous cell lung carcinoma. CDR3s include the opening cysteine and the closing phenylalanine or tryptophan. Fields, in order: V gene, D gene, clone size, J gene, CDR3 DNA, CDR3 protein. A D gene is named only where the DNA matches it firmly. Not every row has a clone size; where given, it reads once, few, many or a size class.

TRBV10-3	-	few	TRBJ1-6	TGTGCCATCAGTGTAGGGAGTTCGGGTTCACCCCTCCACTTT	CAISVGSSGSPLHF
TRBV5-1	TRBD1	-	TRBJ1-2	TGCGCCAGCAGCTTGGACCAGGGGGCAAACTATGGCTACACCTTC	CASSLDQGANYGYTF
TRBV6-8	TRBD1	few	TRBJ2-2	TGTGCCAGCAGTCGACCGGACAGGGGCACCGGGGAGCTGTTTTTT	CASSRPDRGTGELFF
TRBV11-3	-	few	TRBJ2-5	TGTGCCAGCAGCCAAACTCCACCTTGGACGGAACAAGAGACCCAGTACTTC	CASSQTPPWTEQETQYF
TRBV1	-	few	TRBJ2-2	TGCGCCAGCAGCCGGGGACAGGATACCGGGGAGCTGTTTTTT	CASSRGQDTGELFF
TRBV18	-	-	TRBJ1-1	TGTGCCAGCTCACTGACAACCTCGAACACTGAAGCTTTCTTT	CASSLTTSNTEAFF
TRBV6-8	-	medium-sized	TRBJ1-1	TGTGCCAGCAGCCAGGACGACCCCAAAGCTTTCTTT	CASSQDDPKAFF
TRBV9	TRBD1	few	TRBJ1-4	TGTGCCAGCAGCCCGCCCATACAGGGGGGATTTGAAAAACTGTTTTTT	CASSPPIQGGFEKLFF
TRBV19	-	-	TRBJ1-1	TGTGCCAGTAGTATGGGGGATACAGGGCACACTGAAGCTTTCTTT	CASSMGDTGHTEAFF
TRBV11-3	-	few	TRBJ2-6	TGTGCCAGCAGCTTTAGAGGGCTTGGGGCCAACGTCCTGACTTTC	CASSFRGLGANVLTF
TRBV9	-	-	TRBJ1-4	TGTGCCAGCAGCGCGGGAGTTGGAAATGAAAAACTGTTTTTT	CASSAGVGNEKLFF
TRBV6-8	-	few	TRBJ1-3	TGTGCCAGCAGACTGACTCATTACTCTGGAAACACCATATATTTT	CASRLTHYSGNTIYF
TRBV29-1	-	-	TRBJ2-2	TGCAGCGTCGGCTGGGCGGGGTACGCCGGGGAGCTGTTTTTT	CSVGWAGYAGELFF
TRBV29-1	-	-	TRBJ1-2	TGCAGCGTTGAAGGAGCCACGTTCGGAGGCTACACCTTC	CSVEGATFGGYTF
TRBV10-3	-	-	TRBJ2-7	TGTGCCATCAGTGAGTCGGACACCTACGAGCAGTACTTC	CAISESDTYEQYF
TRBV19	TRBD1	-	TRBJ1-1	TGTGCCAGCCGGGGGCAGGGGGCAAGCACTGAAGCTTTCTTT	CASRGQGASTEAFF
TRBV14	-	-	TRBJ2-7	TGTGCCAGCAGCCAAGGGACTTACGAGCAGTACTTC	CASSQGTYEQYF
TRBV28	TRBD1	-	TRBJ2-1	TGTGCCAGCAGTCTGACAGGGGATACAGGGAATGAGCAGTTCTTC	CASSLTGDTGNEQFF
TRBV19	TRBD1	once	TRBJ1-4	TGTGCCAGTAGTACCCCGGGACAGGGGAGTGAAAAACTGTTTTTT	CASSTPGQGSEKLFF
TRBV25-1	TRBD1	-	TRBJ1-1	TGTGCCAGCAAAAAAACAGGGGGCAAGGGTGAAGCTTTCTTT	CASKKTGGKGEAFF
TRBV4-1	-	-	TRBJ2-7	TGCGCCAGCAGCCAAGAATTCACCCGGAGGGCGTCCTACGAGCAGTACTTC	CASSQEFTRRASYEQYF
TRBV25-1	-	-	TRBJ2-4	TGTGCCAGCAGCCCGCCGGGCACAGCCAAAAACATTCAGTACTTC	CASSPPGTAKNIQYF
TRBV6-8	-	-	TRBJ1-3	TGTGCCAGTTATAACGGGGGGCCTGGAAACACCATATATTTT	CASYNGGPGNTIYF
TRBV6-8	-	medium-sized	TRBJ1-2	TGTGCCAGCAGTTTTCTCCCAAATCGCTTCTATGGCTACACCTTC	CASSFLPNRFYGYTF
TRBV19	-	-	TRBJ2-5	TGTGCCAGTAGTATTTCGGTTTCTACCGAGACCCAGTACTTC	CASSISVSTETQYF
TRBV6-8	TRBD1	-	TRBJ1-1	TGTGCCAGCAGCGCGGCAGGGGGGACTGAAGCTTTCTTT	CASSAAGGTEAFF
TRBV11-3	-	medium-sized	TRBJ2-5	TGTGCCAGCAGCTTAGAACGGACGGCAGCCCAAGAGACCCAGTACTTC	CASSLERTAAQETQYF
TRBV25-1	TRBD1	-	TRBJ1-2	TGTGCCAGCAGTGAAGGGACAGGGGGCTATGGCTACACCTTC	CASSEGTGGYGYTF
TRBV6-8	TRBD1	few	TRBJ1-6	TGTGCCAAGGACAGGGGAGGTTCACCCCTCCACTTT	CAKDRGGSPLHF
TRBV6-8	-	few	TRBJ1-4	TGTGCCAGCAGGTGGGGTGGGGGTAATGAAAAACTGTTTTTT	CASRWGGGNEKLFF
TRBV10-2	TRBD2	-	TRBJ2-7	TGCGCCAGCAACCTGCGGGGGGGGCCTCCCCACGAGCAGTACTTC	CASNLRGGPPHEQYF
TRBV19	TRBD1	once	TRBJ2-2	TGTGCCAGTAGTATAGGGACAGGGGGCCTGGGGGAGCTGTTTTTT	CASSIGTGGLGELFF
TRBV19	-	-	TRBJ2-3	TGTGCCAGTAGACCCGAGGCGGGGCGCACAGATACGCAGTATTTT	CASRPEAGRTDTQYF
TRBV9	-	few	TRBJ2-5	TGTGCCAGCAGGCAGAGGGGTGGGGCAGGGAAAGAGACCCAGTACTTC	CASRQRGGAGKETQYF
TRBV19	-	-	TRBJ1-5	TGTGCCAGTCTTGTGGGGGGCGGGCGCAATCAGCCCCAGCATTTT	CASLVGGGRNQPQHF
TRBV6-8	TRBD1	few	TRBJ2-2	TGTGCCAGCAGCCAAGACAGGGGGCGCACCGGGGAGCTGTTTTTT	CASSQDRGRTGELFF
TRBV30	-	-	TRBJ1-1	TGTGCCTGGAGTGGTAACAGTCTGAACACTGAAGCTTTCTTT	CAWSGNSLNTEAFF
TRBV9	-	-	TRBJ1-1	TGTGCCAGCACCCAGGGAGGGAGGACTGAAGCTTTCTTT	CASTQGGRTEAFF
TRBV30	-	few	TRBJ1-2	TGTGCCTGGAGTGTAGGACGGGGCTGGAATGGCTACACCTTC	CAWSVGRGWNGYTF
TRBV6-8	-	medium-sized	TRBJ1-1	TGTGCCAGCAGAGACCGGTATAACACTGAAGCTTTCTTT	CASRDRYNTEAFF
TRBV9	-	large	TRBJ1-1	TGTGCCAGCAGTTTGGACCCTCTCACTGAAGCTTTCTTT	CASSLDPLTEAFF
TRBV10-3	-	few	TRBJ1-2	TGTGCCATCAGTGAGTCGGGCGGGGGTCGTGGCTACACCTTC	CAISESGGGRGYTF
TRBV29-1	-	once	TRBJ2-7	TGCAGCGTTGGAAACCACCGAGACTACGAGCAGTACTTC	CSVGNHRDYEQYF
TRBV9	-	medium-sized	TRBJ1-6	TGTGCCAGCAGGGAAAGGGGGTCCTATAATTCACCCCTCCACTTT	CASRERGSYNSPLHF
TRBV6-8	TRBD1	-	TRBJ1-1	TGTGCCAGCAGTTACCACAACAGGGGAACTTTCTTT	CASSYHNRGTFF
TRBV6-8	-	-	TRBJ2-1	TGTGCCAGCAGTTACCCCCCCGGGACGCATAGGACCAATGAGCAGTTCTTC	CASSYPPGTHRTNEQFF
TRBV25-1	-	-	TRBJ1-1	TGTGCCAGCCGGGGTTTTCAGGGTGCGGCTTTCTTT	CASRGFQGAAFF
TRBV19	-	-	TRBJ1-4	TGTGCCAGTAGGACAGGAGGTGAAATCAATGAAAAACTGTTTTTT	CASRTGGEINEKLFF
TRBV28	-	-	TRBJ2-6	TGTGCCAGCAGTAAGCTCTCTGGGGCCAACGTCCTGACTTTC	CASSKLSGANVLTF
TRBV19	-	-	TRBJ1-1	TGTGCCAGTAGTTTTGGGAGCAACACTGAAGCTTTCTTT	CASSFGSNTEAFF